This T cell receptor (beta chain) was obtained from a study of T cell repertoires in cytomegalovirus infection. The CDR3 has 13 amino acids. V gave up 5 bases and J gave up 5 bases, with 11 bases separating them. This clonotype was observed a handful of times. The antigen is unknown. From the reads, TCRdb called clonotypes with MiXCR, one entry per CDR3 protein. The profile shows about 360,000 distinct CDR3 sequences, about 35% of them singletons. Study findings and constraints: The ex vivo response was dominated by HLA-C-restricted CMV-specific TCR beta clonotypes. The cumulative frequency of public TCR beta families identified carriers of CMV plus the relevant HLA.

The source was cultured PBMCs, collected from culture after CMV antigen stimulation. The chain is built from TRBV12-3 or TRBV12-4 and TRBJ2-3; D gene ambiguous. This receptor was obtained from a human donor in good health (CMV status not recorded). Some clones in this sample may be carry-over from other donors' samples. CDR3 amino acids: CASSLRLIDTQYF. The CDR3 DNA reads TGTGCCAGCAGTCTAAGACTCATAGATACGCAGTATTTT.